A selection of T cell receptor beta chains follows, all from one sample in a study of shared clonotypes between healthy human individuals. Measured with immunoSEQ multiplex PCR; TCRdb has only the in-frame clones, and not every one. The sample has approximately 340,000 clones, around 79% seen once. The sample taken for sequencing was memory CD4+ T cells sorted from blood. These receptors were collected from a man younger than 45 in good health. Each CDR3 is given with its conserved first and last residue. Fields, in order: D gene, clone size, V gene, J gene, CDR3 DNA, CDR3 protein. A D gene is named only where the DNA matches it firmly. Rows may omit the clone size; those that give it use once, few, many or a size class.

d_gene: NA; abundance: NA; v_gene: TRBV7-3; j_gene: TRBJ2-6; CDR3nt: TGTGCCAGCAGACCAGGGTACTCTGGGGCCAACGTCCTGACTTTC; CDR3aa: CASRPGYSGANVLTF
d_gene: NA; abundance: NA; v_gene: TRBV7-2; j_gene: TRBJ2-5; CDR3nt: TGTGCCAGCAGCCTGAGACAGCTCGAGACCCAGTACTTC; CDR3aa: CASSLRQLETQYF
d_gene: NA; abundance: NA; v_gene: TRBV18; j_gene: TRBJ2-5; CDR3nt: TGTGCCAGCTCAAGAGGGAAACAAGAGACCCAGTACTTC; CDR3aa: CASSRGKQETQYF
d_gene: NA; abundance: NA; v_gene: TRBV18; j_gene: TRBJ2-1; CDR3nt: TGTGCCAGCTCACCCAAACACTCCTACAATGAGCAGTTCTTC; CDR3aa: CASSPKHSYNEQFF
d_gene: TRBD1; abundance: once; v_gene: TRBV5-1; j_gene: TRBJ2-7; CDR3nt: TGCGCCAGTAGCGGGACAGGGGGCTTTGGCGAGCAGTACTTC; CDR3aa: CASSGTGGFGEQYF
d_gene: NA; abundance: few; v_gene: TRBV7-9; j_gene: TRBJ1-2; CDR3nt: TGTGCCAGCAGCCCAGGGGCAGCGGACTATGGCTACACCTTC; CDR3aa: CASSPGAADYGYTF
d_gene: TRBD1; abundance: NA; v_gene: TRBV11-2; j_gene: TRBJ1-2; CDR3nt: TGTGCCAGCAGCTTAGACAGGGGGATGGGCTACACCTTC; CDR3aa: CASSLDRGMGYTF
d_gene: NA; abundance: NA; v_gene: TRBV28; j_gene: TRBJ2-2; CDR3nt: TGTGCCAGCAGTTCTTATAGCGGGGAGCTGTTTTTT; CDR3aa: CASSSYSGELFF
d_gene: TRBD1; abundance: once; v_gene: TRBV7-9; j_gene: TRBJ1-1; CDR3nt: TGTGCCAGCTCCCGGGACAGGGGGGACACTGAAGCTTTCTTT; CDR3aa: CASSRDRGDTEAFF
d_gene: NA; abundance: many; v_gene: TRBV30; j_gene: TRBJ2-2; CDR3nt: TGTGCCTGGAGTGTACCAGGCAGTAATACCGGGGAGCTGTTTTTT; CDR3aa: CAWSVPGSNTGELFF
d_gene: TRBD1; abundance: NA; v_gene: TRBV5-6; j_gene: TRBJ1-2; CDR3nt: TGTGCCAGCAGCTTACCCGGGACAGGGCAAGTCTATGGCTACACCTTC; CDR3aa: CASSLPGTGQVYGYTF
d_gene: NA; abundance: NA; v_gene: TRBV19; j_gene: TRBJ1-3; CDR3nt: TGTGCCAGTAGTATAGTCGGACGTCCCTCTGGAAACACCATATATTTT; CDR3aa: CASSIVGRPSGNTIYF
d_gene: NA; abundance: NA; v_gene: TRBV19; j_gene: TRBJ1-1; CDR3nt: TGTGCCAGTAGTATGTCCACAGGGACTGAAGCTTTCTTT; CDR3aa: CASSMSTGTEAFF
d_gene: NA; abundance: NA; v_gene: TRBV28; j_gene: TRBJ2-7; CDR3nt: TGTGCCAGCGAGAGCGGGCCGGTCCCCTACGAGCAGTACTTC; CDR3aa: CASESGPVPYEQYF
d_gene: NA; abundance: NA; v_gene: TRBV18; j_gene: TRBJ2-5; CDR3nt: TGTGCCAGCTCCCTAAGACTAAAAGTTCAAGAGACCCAGTACTTC; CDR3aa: CASSLRLKVQETQYF
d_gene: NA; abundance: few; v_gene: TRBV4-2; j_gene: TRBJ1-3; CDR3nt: TGTGCCAGCAGCCAAGAGGGCCCGACTTCTGGAAACACCATATATTTT; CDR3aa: CASSQEGPTSGNTIYF
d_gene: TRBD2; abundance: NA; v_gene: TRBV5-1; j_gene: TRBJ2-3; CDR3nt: TGCGCCAGCAGCTGGACTAGCGGGAGGGCCGGGGATACGCAGTATTTT; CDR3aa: CASSWTSGRAGDTQYF
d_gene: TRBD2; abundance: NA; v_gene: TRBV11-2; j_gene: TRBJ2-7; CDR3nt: TGTGCCAGCAGCTACGTTAGCGGGAATTCGTACGAGCAGTACTTC; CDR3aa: CASSYVSGNSYEQYF
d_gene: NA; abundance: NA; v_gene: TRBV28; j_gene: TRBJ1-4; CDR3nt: TGTGCCAGCAGTTTGTCGTCCAGGGAATCAATTTTT; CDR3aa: CASSLSSRESIF
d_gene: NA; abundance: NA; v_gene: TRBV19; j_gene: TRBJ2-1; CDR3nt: TGTGCCAGTAGTAAAATAGACTTCAATGAGCAGTTCTTC; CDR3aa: CASSKIDFNEQFF
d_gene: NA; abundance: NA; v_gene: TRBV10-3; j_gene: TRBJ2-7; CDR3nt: TGTGCCATCAGTGGAGGTGGGGTGGGGTACGAGCAGTACTTC; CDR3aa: CAISGGGVGYEQYF
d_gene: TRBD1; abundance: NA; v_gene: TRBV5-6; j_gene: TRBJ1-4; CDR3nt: TGTGCCAGCAGCTTGCAGGGGGCAGGGTTTGAAAAACTGTTTTTT; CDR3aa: CASSLQGAGFEKLFF
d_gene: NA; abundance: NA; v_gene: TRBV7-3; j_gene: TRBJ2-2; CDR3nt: TGTGCCAGCAGCGCAAGCCCCGGGACACAGAACACCGGGGAGCTGTTTTTT; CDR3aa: CASSASPGTQNTGELFF
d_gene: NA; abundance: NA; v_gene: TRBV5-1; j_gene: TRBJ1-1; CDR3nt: TGCGCCAGCAGCCTTGACGGAATTGGGGGCAGCACTGAAGCTTTCTTT; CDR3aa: CASSLDGIGGSTEAFF
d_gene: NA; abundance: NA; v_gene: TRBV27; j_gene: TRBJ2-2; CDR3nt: TGTGCCAGCAGTTTATTTCCCGGGGAGCTGTTTTTT; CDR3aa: CASSLFPGELFF